Listed below are T cell receptor beta chains from one sample, sequenced in a study of T cells in Graves' hyperthyroidism and ophthalmopathy. One entry per CDR3 protein, called by TCRdb with MiXCR from the multiplex PCR reads. The sample has more than 150,000 distinct CDR3 sequences, about a sixth seen once. Sequencing was carried out using blood. These receptors originate from a woman aged 45-59 years with Graves' hyperthyroidism. The CDR3 runs from the conserved cysteine through the conserved F or W.

j_call: TRBJ2-7
v_call: TRBV3-1
cdr3_aa: CASSQDQAGSYEQYF

j_call: TRBJ1-4
v_call: TRBV29-1
cdr3_aa: CSVYGTGGGEKLFF

j_call: TRBJ1-1
v_call: TRBV6-2/TRBV6-3
cdr3_aa: CASRFGTVPTEAFF

j_call: TRBJ1-2
v_call: TRBV6-2/TRBV6-3
cdr3_aa: CASSYWRGGYTF

j_call: TRBJ1-1
v_call: TRBV7-8
cdr3_aa: CASSSGKAGLPEAFF

j_call: TRBJ2-2
v_call: TRBV6-1
cdr3_aa: CASSSNLGLASWSNTGELFF

j_call: TRBJ1-1
v_call: TRBV6-9
cdr3_aa: CASSYRRNTEAFF

j_call: TRBJ2-2
v_call: TRBV6-1
cdr3_aa: CASSTRGRGRELFF

j_call: TRBJ2-3
v_call: TRBV18
cdr3_aa: CASWTQLAGMTDTQYF

j_call: TRBJ2-5
v_call: TRBV7-9
cdr3_aa: CASSFSAETQYF

j_call: TRBJ1-1
v_call: TRBV20-1
cdr3_aa: CSARDGRGPVTEAFF

j_call: TRBJ2-3
v_call: TRBV5-1
cdr3_aa: CASSALGVTDTQYF

j_call: TRBJ2-7
v_call: TRBV4-1
cdr3_aa: CASSPTGDEQYF

j_call: TRBJ2-7
v_call: TRBV5-1
cdr3_aa: CASRLDLGEQYF

j_call: TRBJ2-5
v_call: TRBV3-1
cdr3_aa: CASSQDPTRRETQYF

j_call: TRBJ2-6
v_call: TRBV2
cdr3_aa: CASSDRPSGANVLTF

j_call: TRBJ2-2
v_call: TRBV7-9
cdr3_aa: CASSLIDNTGELFF

j_call: TRBJ1-1
v_call: TRBV10-3
cdr3_aa: CAISESTVLNTEAFF

j_call: TRBJ2-7
v_call: TRBV20-1
cdr3_aa: CSARDPQGGYEQYF

j_call: TRBJ1-4
v_call: TRBV15
cdr3_aa: CATSRDRRGWVEKLFF

j_call: TRBJ1-1
v_call: TRBV27
cdr3_aa: CASRPTGQNTEAFF

j_call: TRBJ2-3
v_call: TRBV11-2
cdr3_aa: CASSLSRGLTTDTQYF

j_call: TRBJ1-4
v_call: TRBV3-1
cdr3_aa: CASSLLQGEKLFF

j_call: TRBJ1-1
v_call: TRBV4-1
cdr3_aa: CASSHPIRGTTAEYAEAFF

j_call: TRBJ2-1
v_call: TRBV24-1
cdr3_aa: CATSDRQGGNEQFF

j_call: TRBJ2-1
v_call: TRBV3-1
cdr3_aa: CASSHPGQGYEQFF

j_call: TRBJ1-1
v_call: TRBV6-1
cdr3_aa: CASSEEPGQGGTEAFF

j_call: TRBJ2-5
v_call: TRBV2
cdr3_aa: CASSEGTVQETQYF

j_call: TRBJ1-3
v_call: TRBV9
cdr3_aa: CASSVGEGASGNTTYF

j_call: TRBJ1-5
v_call: TRBV27
cdr3_aa: CASSRDRGRNQPQHF

j_call: TRBJ2-6
v_call: TRBV5-6
cdr3_aa: CASSPFGFGGANVLTF

j_call: TRBJ1-1
v_call: TRBV20-1
cdr3_aa: CSAFRQGASYTEAFF

j_call: TRBJ1-1
v_call: TRBV19
cdr3_aa: CASSTGGLEAFF

j_call: TRBJ1-5
v_call: TRBV2
cdr3_aa: CASRDRDNSNQPQHF

j_call: TRBJ2-7
v_call: TRBV24-1
cdr3_aa: CATSDLAGSEQYF

j_call: TRBJ1-5
v_call: TRBV2
cdr3_aa: CASSEAGTVNQPQHF

j_call: TRBJ2-5
v_call: TRBV6-6
cdr3_aa: CASSYSRQGGETQYF

j_call: TRBJ2-5
v_call: TRBV5-1
cdr3_aa: CASSFPGGDQETQYF

j_call: TRBJ2-2
v_call: TRBV28
cdr3_aa: CASSIRGPGELFF

j_call: TRBJ1-1
v_call: TRBV19
cdr3_aa: CASSMRGSGTEAFF

j_call: TRBJ1-1
v_call: TRBV5-8
cdr3_aa: CASEDREPEFTEAFF

j_call: TRBJ1-1
v_call: TRBV4-3
cdr3_aa: CASRVSALNTEAFF

j_call: TRBJ1-1
v_call: TRBV5-4
cdr3_aa: CASSPRNRGTEAFF

j_call: TRBJ1-5
v_call: TRBV19
cdr3_aa: CASSFRDTKERAPAFF

j_call: TRBJ2-5
v_call: TRBV7-2
cdr3_aa: CASSSGLAGAIQETQYF